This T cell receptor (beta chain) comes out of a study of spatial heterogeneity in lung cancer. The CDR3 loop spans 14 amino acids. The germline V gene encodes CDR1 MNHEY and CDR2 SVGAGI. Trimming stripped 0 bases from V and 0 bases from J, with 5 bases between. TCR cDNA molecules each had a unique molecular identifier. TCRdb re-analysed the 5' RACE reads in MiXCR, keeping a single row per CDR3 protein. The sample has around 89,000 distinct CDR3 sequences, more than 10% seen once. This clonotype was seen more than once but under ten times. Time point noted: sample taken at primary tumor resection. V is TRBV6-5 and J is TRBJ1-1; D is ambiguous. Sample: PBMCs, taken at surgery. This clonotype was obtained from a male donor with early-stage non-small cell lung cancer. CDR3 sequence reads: CASSYSRLNTEAFF. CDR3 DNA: TGTGCCAGCAGTTACTCCCGTCTGAACACTGAAGCTTTCTTT.